Listed here are 32 T cell receptor beta chains from one sample, sequenced in a study of vaccination effects on CD4 cells after COVID-19. For these TCRs, the target antigens are not known. The ViraFEST assay expanded antigen-specific CD4+ T cells with viral peptide pools before sequencing. On roughly day 10 of culture, CD4+ T cells were separated out. According to PCR results, the person was infected with SARS-CoV-2 between March and December 2020. Only in-frame clones appear in the TCRdb table, and some are missing; sequencing was by immunoSEQ multiplex PCR. This table has about 45,000 clones, about 68% appearing once. Sequences were derived from CD4+ T cells from PBMCs cultured with a peptide pool, sampled before COVID-19 vaccination. Receptors were obtained from a human donor who had a prior SARS-CoV-2 infection.

This rearrangement joins TRBV5-4 to TRBJ1-6; 11 bases map to TRBD1. The CDR3 runs to 15 residues. In germline, CDR1 is SGHNT, CDR2 YYREEE (reference sequence). Trimming removed 9 bases from V and 4 bases from J; junction bases left unmatched: 6. The CDR3 DNA reads TGTGCCACAAAGGGACAGGGGGGATATAATTCACCCCTCCACTTT. Amino acid sequence: CATKGQGGYNSPLHF.

This clone was observed a single time. V and J are TRBV5-6 and TRBJ2-2; 7 nucleotides agree with TRBD1. After removal of 0 bases from V and 6 bases from J, the junction contained 8 bases not matched to a gene. CDR3 length equals 16 residues. Looked up from germline, CDR1 is SGHDT and CDR2 is YYEEEE. Here the CDR3 reads CASSLGGETGAGELFF. For the CDR3, the DNA is TGTGCCAGCAGCTTGGGAGGGGAAACAGGGGCCGGGGAGCTGTTTTTT.

The J gene is TRBJ1-5, the V gene TRBV21-1; TRBD1 is the table's D call, not checked against the DNA. TRBV21-1 is designated a pseudogene. There are 14 residues in the CDR3. The CDR3 DNA reads as TGTGCCAGCAACGGGGGGACAGGGCTTCAGCCCCAGCATTTT. Residues: CASNGGTGLQPQHF.

The chain combines TRBV6-4 with TRBJ1-3; D unresolved. This CDR3 is built from 15 residues. Germline CDR1 and CDR2: MRHNA and SNTAGT. V was shortened by 7 bases and J by 0 bases, with 13 bases between the two germline ends. The CDR3 spells CASTLRAFSGNTIYF. The CDR3 DNA reads TGTGCCAGCACCCTGCGGGCGTTCTCTGGAAACACCATATATTTT.

The rearrangement links TRBV5-6 to TRBJ2-5; D is undetermined. V was cut by 3 bases and J by 8 bases, with 23 bases left in between. The germline gives CDR1 SGHDT, CDR2 YYEEEE. The CDR3 consists of 16 residues. CDR3 region: CASSWGLDGRLDTQYF. In nucleotides, the CDR3 is TGTGCCAGCAGCTGGGGATTGGACGGACGGCTTGACACCCAGTACTTC.

The V and J genes are TRBV7-8 and TRBJ1-2; possibly TRBD1 for D (5 bases). This CDR3 contains 15 residues. V was cut by 2 bases and J by 6 bases, with 16 bases left in between. The germline gives CDR1 SGHVS, CDR2 FQNEAQ. CDR3 residues: CASSLFSREDNGYTF. CDR3 coding DNA: TGTGCCAGCAGCTTATTTTCCAGGGAGGATAATGGCTACACCTTC.

The count of this clone is one. The rearrangement uses TRBV5-1 and TRBJ1-1; weak D call: TRBD1 (5 bases). The V end lost 0 bases, the J end lost 4 bases, and 13 bases lay between the germline ends. The CDR3 contains 15 residues. Germline lookup yields CDR1 SGHRS and CDR2 YFSETQ. CDR3 loop: CASSLVYGQITEAFF. The CDR3 DNA follows: TGCGCCAGCAGCTTGGTATACGGACAAATCACTGAAGCTTTCTTT.

The gene calls are TRBV2 and TRBJ2-1, with D tentatively TRBD1 or TRBD2 (5 bases each). V was cut by 7 bases and J by 8 bases, with 18 bases left in between. Germline-derived CDR1 and CDR2 are SNHLY and FYNNEI. CDR3 size: 14 residues. CDR3 bases: TGTGCCAGCACCCGGGGCATACCGGGCGATGAGCAGTTCTTC. Amino acids: CASTRGIPGDEQFF.

The rearrangement links TRBV12-5 to TRBJ2-5; 16 bases are a match to TRBD2. Looked up from germline, CDR1 is LGHNT and CDR2 is FRNRAP. This CDR3 spans 19 amino acids. V shed 5 bases and J 4 bases; nucleotides not matched to a gene: 13. The DNA for the CDR3 is TGTGCTAGTGGTCCTCGATACGGGACTAGCGGGGGGGCGGCAGAGACCCAGTACTTC. This gives the protein CASGPRYGTSGGAAETQYF.

In its sample, this clone was seen a few times. The chain uses TRBV5-6 and TRBJ1-2, with unresolved D. The germline V and J ends were trimmed by 0 bases and 5 bases, with 8 bases remaining between them. Germline V gene data show CDR1 as SGHDT and CDR2 as YYEEEE. The CDR3 consists of 13 residues. In DNA, the CDR3 is TGTGCCAGCAGCTTGGGGTCGTCTTATGGCTACACCTTC. Protein: CASSLGSSYGYTF.

The V gene is TRBV7-3, the J gene TRBJ2-1; 7 nucleotides agree with TRBD1. Germline CDR1 SGHTA, CDR2 FQGTGA. V was pared by 6 bases and J by 6 bases, with 5 bases of the junction left unmatched. The CDR3 has 13 amino acids. DNA for the CDR3: TGTGCCAGCAGTGTCCCAGGGGGCAATGAGCAGTTCTTC. It is translated as CASSVPGGNEQFF.

This chain joins TRBV30 and TRBJ2-5, with D tentatively TRBD1 or TRBD2 (5 bases each). The CDR3 is 15 residues long. Trimming cost V 2 bases and J 0 bases, with 13 bases left between them. Germline CDR1 GTSNPN, CDR2 SVGIG (reference sequence). The CDR3 DNA follows: TGTGCCTGGAGTCCAGGGTGGGGGTACCAAGAGACCCAGTACTTC. The encoded protein is CAWSPGWGYQETQYF.

The gene calls are TRBV18 and TRBJ1-3; no firm D call. V lost 1 base to trimming and J lost 0 bases, with 7 bases between them. Per germline, CDR1 KGHSH and CDR2 LQKENI. The CDR3 length is 15 residues. The CDR3 bases are TGTGCCAGCTCACCACTGGGTTACTCTGGAAACACCATATATTTT. The encoded protein is CASSPLGYSGNTIYF. Combining the CDR3 with reference TRBV18 and TRBJ1-3 gives the whole variable domain NAGVMQNPRHLVRRRGQEARLRCSPMKGHSHVYWYRQLPEEGLKFMVYLQKENIIDESGMPKERFSAEFPKEGPSILRIQQVVRGDSAAYFCASSPLGYSGNTIYFGEGSWLTVV.

The V and J genes are TRBV9 and TRBJ2-1, with 8 positions matching TRBD2. The trim removed 4 bases at V and 0 bases at J, leaving 6 bases unmatched. This CDR3 has 16 amino acids. Germline CDR1 reads SGDLS; CDR2 reads YYNGEE. The CDR3 is CASSTELADSYNEQFF. The CDR3 coding sequence is TGTGCCAGCAGCACGGAACTAGCGGACTCCTACAATGAGCAGTTCTTC. The variable domain in full, completed from reference TRBV9 and TRBJ2-1, reads DSGVTQTPKHLITATGQRVTLRCSPRSGDLSVYWYQQSLDQGLQFLIQYYNGEERAKGNILERFSAQQFPDLHSELNLSSLELGDSALYFCASSTELADSYNEQFFGPGTRLTVL.

This chain joins TRBV11-3 and TRBJ2-7; TRBD2 matches 11 bases. The germline gives CDR1 SGHNT, CDR2 YENEEA. The CDR3 spans 18 residues. V trimming: 4 bases; J trimming: 5 bases; junction bases outside the gene matches: 16. This CDR3 reads CASSSRGFIAGGNNEQYF. The CDR3 DNA is TGTGCCAGCAGCTCCCGCGGTTTCATAGCGGGAGGGAACAACGAGCAGTACTTC.

This clone has just one count. The chain uses TRBV19 and TRBJ1-3; D might be TRBD1 (5 bases). The V gene lost 3 bases and the J gene lost 2 bases, with 8 bases spanning the gap. The CDR3 sequence is 14 residues long. Germline V gene sequence: CDR1 LNHDA, CDR2 SQIVND (reference sequence). As DNA, the CDR3 is TGTGCCAGTAGTATCGGGGGTGCTGGAAACACCATATATTTT. Protein product: CASSIGGAGNTIYF.

This clone was detected a few times. This chain uses TRBV27 with TRBJ2-1, with 7 positions matching TRBD1. The CDR3 consists of 17 residues. With 6 bases clipped from V and 0 bases from J, the junction kept 11 bases outside the gene matches. Germline CDR1 is MNHEY and CDR2 is SMNVEV (reference sequence). The CDR3 DNA is TGTGCCAGCAGCCTAAAACCGGGGACAGTCTCCTACAATGAGCAGTTCTTC. Translating it yields CASSLKPGTVSYNEQFF.

This chain links TRBV5-1 with TRBJ1-1; the D is unclear. Germline V lookup: CDR1 SGHRS, CDR2 YFSETQ. This CDR3 comprises 15 residues. V was cut by 0 bases and J by 3 bases, with 12 bases left in between. The CDR3, as DNA: TGCGCCAGCAGCTTGGTGTGGGGTTCGTACACTGAAGCTTTCTTT. Protein sequence: CASSLVWGSYTEAFF.

V is TRBV5-4 and J is TRBJ2-5, with a possible D match to TRBD1 (6 bases). V lost 0 bases, J lost 4 bases, and 13 bases lay in between. There are 15 residues in the CDR3. Germline V gene lookup returns CDR1 SGHNT and CDR2 YYREEE (reference sequence). CDR3 in amino acids: CASSLGPGEGETQYF. In nucleotides, the CDR3 is TGTGCCAGCAGCTTGGGGCCAGGGGAAGGAGAGACCCAGTACTTC.

This clone has just a few counts. This chain joins TRBV4-1 and TRBJ1-1; no clear D. Germline V CDR1 and CDR2: MGHRA, YSYEKL. The CDR3 totals 16 residues. V lost 1 base and J lost 1, with 13 bases in between. The CDR3 region has the DNA TGCGCCAGCAGCCAAGTGGCTGTCTTATGGAACACTGAAGCTTTCTTT. Amino acid sequence: CASSQVAVLWNTEAFF.

The chain is built from TRBV2 and TRBJ2-1, with D uncertain. The CDR3 consists of 14 residues. V lost 8 bases and J lost 3, with 14 bases in between. Germline CDR1 and CDR2: SNHLY and FYNNEI. CDR3 sequence (DNA): TGTGCCAGCCGGATAACGGACGGCTACAATGAGCAGTTCTTC. It translates to CASRITDGYNEQFF.

Regarding this clone: Other nucleotide sequences from this sample produce the same CDR3. The chain has TRBV7-9 and TRBJ1-4; D gene unclear. Germline-derived CDR1 and CDR2 are SEHNR and FQNEAQ (reference sequence). Trimming stripped 3 bases from V and 8 bases from J, with 7 bases between. This CDR3 is 12 amino acids long. CDR3 in amino acids: CASSLVREKLFF. In DNA, the CDR3 is TGTGCCAGCAGCTTGGTGAGGGAAAAACTGTTTTTT.

The V and J genes are TRBV15 and TRBJ2-5; D uncertain. This CDR3 region has 14 residues. The V end was cut by 0 bases, the J end by 5 bases, with 10 bases between. Germline values: CDR1 LNHNV, CDR2 YYDKDF (reference sequence). This CDR3 reads CATSRDEASETQYF. CDR3 in DNA: TGTGCCACCAGCAGAGATGAGGCCTCGGAGACCCAGTACTTC.

The table lists this clone with a few counts. The chain employs TRBV27 and TRBJ1-6; D unclear. V lost 3 bases and J lost 4, with 4 bases in between. This CDR3 region has 13 residues. Per the germline V gene, CDR1 is MNHEY and CDR2 is SMNVEV (reference sequence). The CDR3 region has the DNA TGTGCCAGCAGTTTTGGGTATAATTCACCCCTCCACTTT. Protein product: CASSFGYNSPLHF.

The CDR3 region is CSVVSGLNTIYF. CDR3 bases: TGCAGCGTTGTTTCAGGGCTGAACACCATATATTTT. V and J are TRBV29-1 and TRBJ1-3; tentative D call: TRBD1 (5 bases). The CDR3 runs to 12 residues. V gave up 4 bases and J gave up 7 bases, with 11 bases separating them. The germline CDR1 and CDR2 sequences are SQVTM and ANQGSEA.

The chain combines TRBV7-2 with TRBJ2-4, with D perhaps matching TRBD2 (5 bases). The CDR3 is 16 amino acids. Per germline, CDR1 SGHTA and CDR2 FQGNSA. Trimming stripped 1 base from V and 0 bases from J, with 10 bases between. CDR3 sequence: CASSLDPGIAKNIQYF. CDR3 coding DNA: TGTGCCAGCAGCTTAGATCCGGGGATAGCCAAAAACATTCAGTACTTC.

The chain is built from TRBV4-1 and TRBJ1-2; 8 nucleotides align to TRBD1. Per germline, CDR1 MGHRA and CDR2 YSYEKL. The J segment lost 1 base and the V segment lost 3 bases, leaving 7 bases of the junction unmatched. The CDR3 has 16 residues. The CDR3 sequence is CASSQPGTGLNYGYTF. The CDR3 bases are TGCGCCAGCAGCCAGCCCGGGACAGGTCTTAACTATGGCTACACCTTC.

The CDR3 coding sequence is TGTGCCAGCAGCTTGTACGTAGGAGAAATCCTCCATCAGCCCCAGCATTTT. This gives the protein CASSLYVGEILHQPQHF. J is TRBJ1-5 and V is TRBV5-6; D is uncertain. CDR1 SGHDT and CDR2 YYEEEE come from the germline V gene. The V and J ends lost 1 base and 5 bases respectively, with 19 bases between them. The CDR3 consists of 17 residues.

The chain has TRBV6-5 and TRBJ2-4; tentative D call: TRBD2 (7 bases). The CDR3 runs to 15 residues. Germline lookup yields CDR1 MNHEY and CDR2 SVGAGI. V lost 6 bases and J lost 8, with 20 bases in between. This CDR3 is CASSPLFGGADIQYF. CDR3 in DNA: TGTGCCAGCAGCCCCCTTTTTGGGGGGGCAGACATTCAGTACTTC.

The V call is TRBV3-1 (or the pseudogene TRBV3-2), the J call TRBJ1-2; 9 bases match TRBD1. The CDR3 is 15 residues long. V was pared by 1 base and J by 4 bases, with 4 bases of the junction left unmatched. From germline, CDR1 is LGHDT and CDR2 YNNKEL (reference sequence). CDR3 protein: CASSQVRTGVYGYTF. The CDR3 coding sequence is TGTGCCAGCAGCCAAGTCAGGACAGGGGTCTATGGCTACACCTTC.

The gene calls are TRBV30 and TRBJ1-6; 7 positions match TRBD1. With 2 bases clipped from V and 9 bases from J, the junction kept 4 bases outside the gene matches. This CDR3 has 13 residues. CDR1 and CDR2 (germline): GTSNPN, SVGIG (reference sequence). CDR3 residues: CAWSPQGFSPLHF. CDR3 nucleotide sequence: TGTGCCTGGAGTCCACAGGGGTTTTCACCCCTCCACTTT.

The chain uses TRBV4-3 and TRBJ2-1; 12 nucleotides agree with TRBD2. V was clipped by 3 bases and J by 5 bases; unmatched bases: 5. The length of the CDR3 is 16 residues. Germline V lookup: CDR1 LGHNA, CDR2 YSLEER. CDR3 loop: CASSHRLAGADNEQFF. The DNA for the CDR3 is TGCGCCAGCAGCCACCGACTAGCGGGAGCCGACAATGAGCAGTTCTTC.